A selection of T cell receptor beta chains follows, all from one sample in a study of graft-versus-host responses after intestinal transplantation. TCRdb keeps only in-frame clones here, not all; method: immunoSEQ multiplex PCR. In the table there are more than 65,000 clones, about 87% of which are singletons. Their specific antigens are unknown. Source: unstimulated CD4+ T cells sorted from spleen or lymph node cells, taken before transplant. These receptors all come from a human donor who was the organ donor for an intestinal transplant. Both conserved end residues are part of each CDR3. Each record gives: CDR3 DNA, CDR3 protein, D gene, clone size, J gene, V gene. The D gene is left open where the match is weak. Clone size is shown for a subset of rows, as once, few, many or a class of expanded clone.

CDR3nt: TGTGCCAGCAGTCCCGATCAGCCCCAGCATTTT; CDR3aa: CASSPDQPQHF; d_gene: NA; abundance: NA; j_gene: TRBJ1-5; v_gene: TRBV28
CDR3nt: TGTGCCAGCAGTCCCCGACAGGGCCAGTACAATGAGCAGTTCTTC; CDR3aa: CASSPRQGQYNEQFF; d_gene: TRBD1; abundance: few; j_gene: TRBJ2-1; v_gene: TRBV28
CDR3nt: TGTGCCAGCAGCCTAGCGGGGGGGTATGAGACCCAGTACTTC; CDR3aa: CASSLAGGYETQYF; d_gene: TRBD2; abundance: NA; j_gene: TRBJ2-5; v_gene: TRBV7-2
CDR3nt: TGTGCCAGCGGACGGACAGACGGAAACATTCAGTACTTC; CDR3aa: CASGRTDGNIQYF; d_gene: NA; abundance: NA; j_gene: TRBJ2-4; v_gene: TRBV2
CDR3nt: TGTGCCAGCATGAGGACAGGGGGAAATTCACCCCTCCACTTT; CDR3aa: CASMRTGGNSPLHF; d_gene: TRBD1; abundance: NA; j_gene: TRBJ1-6; v_gene: TRBV27
CDR3nt: TGTGCCAGCAGCCCCCCGGGACAGGGGTCAAGTTCACCCCTCCACTTT; CDR3aa: CASSPPGQGSSSPLHF; d_gene: TRBD1; abundance: NA; j_gene: TRBJ1-6; v_gene: TRBV7-3
CDR3nt: TGTGCCAGCAGTTACGGAGAAGGTAACGGTTACTATGGCTACACCTTC; CDR3aa: CASSYGEGNGYYGYTF; d_gene: NA; abundance: NA; j_gene: TRBJ1-2; v_gene: TRBV6-5
CDR3nt: TGCGCCAGCAGGTCTAGCGGGGGCCTCACAGATACGCAGTATTTT; CDR3aa: CASRSSGGLTDTQYF; d_gene: TRBD2; abundance: NA; j_gene: TRBJ2-3; v_gene: TRBV5-1
CDR3nt: TGTGCCAGTAGTCTCTTCTTTCCGGGTTCACCCCTCCACTTT; CDR3aa: CASSLFFPGSPLHF; d_gene: NA; abundance: NA; j_gene: TRBJ1-6; v_gene: TRBV19
CDR3nt: TGTGCCAGCAGTTCCGGCATCGGGACAGACAACTATGGCTACACCTTC; CDR3aa: CASSSGIGTDNYGYTF; d_gene: TRBD1; abundance: once; j_gene: TRBJ1-2; v_gene: TRBV27
CDR3nt: TGTGCCAGCAGCCAAGGACAGCACAACACTGAAGCTTTCTTT; CDR3aa: CASSQGQHNTEAFF; d_gene: NA; abundance: NA; j_gene: TRBJ1-1; v_gene: TRBV4-2
CDR3nt: TGTGCCAGCAGTTTCTTTCAGGGGGTGAATGAGCAGTTCTTC; CDR3aa: CASSFFQGVNEQFF; d_gene: TRBD1; abundance: few; j_gene: TRBJ2-1; v_gene: TRBV27
CDR3nt: TGTGCCAGTACCCCGGACAGGGTAGGTGGCTACACCTTC; CDR3aa: CASTPDRVGGYTF; d_gene: TRBD1; abundance: NA; j_gene: TRBJ1-2; v_gene: TRBV19
CDR3nt: TGTGCCAGCAGCGTCTGGACAGGGGGGTCCGGGGAGCTGTTTTTT; CDR3aa: CASSVWTGGSGELFF; d_gene: TRBD1; abundance: NA; j_gene: TRBJ2-2; v_gene: TRBV5-8
CDR3nt: TGTGCCAGTAGCTACGACAGGTTTCAGCCCCAGCATTTT; CDR3aa: CASSYDRFQPQHF; d_gene: NA; abundance: few; j_gene: TRBJ1-5; v_gene: TRBV19
CDR3nt: TGTGCCAGCAGGCCGACAGGGCTTAATGAGCAGTTCTTC; CDR3aa: CASRPTGLNEQFF; d_gene: TRBD1; abundance: NA; j_gene: TRBJ2-1; v_gene: TRBV6-4
CDR3nt: TGCAGCGTCCCCGCCCAGGGCTACAATGAGCAGTTCTTC; CDR3aa: CSVPAQGYNEQFF; d_gene: NA; abundance: NA; j_gene: TRBJ2-1; v_gene: TRBV29-1
CDR3nt: TGTGCCAGCAGTTTGTCTAGCACAGATACGCAGTATTTT; CDR3aa: CASSLSSTDTQYF; d_gene: NA; abundance: NA; j_gene: TRBJ2-3; v_gene: TRBV6-6
CDR3nt: TGTGCCAGCAGCCCGCTGGGACAGGGAGGGGAGACCCAGTACTTC; CDR3aa: CASSPLGQGGETQYF; d_gene: TRBD1; abundance: NA; j_gene: TRBJ2-5; v_gene: TRBV7-6
CDR3nt: TGCGCCAGCTTAGCGGGGACGAACACCGGGGAGCTGTTTTTT; CDR3aa: CASLAGTNTGELFF; d_gene: TRBD2; abundance: NA; j_gene: TRBJ2-2; v_gene: TRBV10-2
CDR3nt: TGTGCCAGCAGCACGGGGGGGGAGACCCAGTACTTC; CDR3aa: CASSTGGETQYF; d_gene: TRBD2; abundance: NA; j_gene: TRBJ2-5; v_gene: TRBV7-8
CDR3nt: TGTGCCAGCAGCTTAGTTTGGGGGCAAAAGCAGTATTTT; CDR3aa: CASSLVWGQKQYF; d_gene: NA; abundance: NA; j_gene: TRBJ2-3; v_gene: TRBV7-2
CDR3nt: TGTGCCAGCAGCTTAGGGGCGCGGGGGGGGTACAATGAGCAGTTCTTC; CDR3aa: CASSLGARGGYNEQFF; d_gene: TRBD2; abundance: NA; j_gene: TRBJ2-1; v_gene: TRBV11-3
CDR3nt: TGTGCCAGCAGGACCGACAGGGGGCGCCTTGTCACCGGGGAGCTGTTTTTT; CDR3aa: CASRTDRGRLVTGELFF; d_gene: TRBD1; abundance: NA; j_gene: TRBJ2-2; v_gene: TRBV7-2
CDR3nt: TGTGCCAGCAGTCTCCAGGGGGGAAGTGGCTACACCTTC; CDR3aa: CASSLQGGSGYTF; d_gene: TRBD1; abundance: NA; j_gene: TRBJ1-2; v_gene: TRBV27
CDR3nt: TGCGCCAGCAGCCAAGATTTATCCGGGGGCACTGAAGCTTTCTTT; CDR3aa: CASSQDLSGGTEAFF; d_gene: NA; abundance: NA; j_gene: TRBJ1-1; v_gene: TRBV4-3
CDR3nt: TGCGCCAGCAAGGATGGCAGGGCCACAGATACGCAGTATTTT; CDR3aa: CASKDGRATDTQYF; d_gene: NA; abundance: once; j_gene: TRBJ2-3; v_gene: TRBV5-1
CDR3nt: TGTGCCAGCAGGTACTGGACAGGGGGGGCACAAGAGACCCAGTACTTC; CDR3aa: CASRYWTGGAQETQYF; d_gene: TRBD1; abundance: NA; j_gene: TRBJ2-5; v_gene: TRBV5-6
CDR3nt: TGTGCCAGTAGTCTGGGAGGGGCCACCGGGGAGCTGTTTTTT; CDR3aa: CASSLGGATGELFF; d_gene: TRBD2; abundance: NA; j_gene: TRBJ2-2; v_gene: TRBV19
CDR3nt: TGCGCCAGCAGCCAAGATGCCATGAGGGAGCAGTTCTTC; CDR3aa: CASSQDAMREQFF; d_gene: NA; abundance: once; j_gene: TRBJ2-1; v_gene: TRBV4-3
CDR3nt: TGCGCCAGGCCAGTCTCGGAGCCACCCCTCCACTTT; CDR3aa: CARPVSEPPLHF; d_gene: NA; abundance: NA; j_gene: TRBJ1-6; v_gene: TRBV10-2
CDR3nt: TGTGCCAGCAGGGACAGGGCAAACACCATATATTTT; CDR3aa: CASRDRANTIYF; d_gene: TRBD1; abundance: NA; j_gene: TRBJ1-3; v_gene: TRBV6-6
CDR3nt: TGTGCCAGCATCCCAGGGGGATCTAATCAGCCCCAGCATTTT; CDR3aa: CASIPGGSNQPQHF; d_gene: TRBD1; abundance: NA; j_gene: TRBJ1-5; v_gene: TRBV2
CDR3nt: TGTGCCACCAGCAGAATTGGACAGGGGAATGAAAAACTGTTTTTT; CDR3aa: CATSRIGQGNEKLFF; d_gene: TRBD1; abundance: NA; j_gene: TRBJ1-4; v_gene: TRBV15
CDR3nt: TGTGCCAGCAGTTCAACGGGACTTAATTACAATGAGCAGTTCTTC; CDR3aa: CASSSTGLNYNEQFF; d_gene: NA; abundance: NA; j_gene: TRBJ2-1; v_gene: TRBV28
CDR3nt: TGTGCCAGCAGCCCGCTAGCGGGGGGGAACACCGGGGAGCTGTTTTTT; CDR3aa: CASSPLAGGNTGELFF; d_gene: TRBD2; abundance: NA; j_gene: TRBJ2-2; v_gene: TRBV9
CDR3nt: TGTGCCAGCAGAGCTCCCGGACAGACCGGGGAGCTGTTTTTT; CDR3aa: CASRAPGQTGELFF; d_gene: NA; abundance: NA; j_gene: TRBJ2-2; v_gene: TRBV7-3
CDR3nt: TGTGCCAGCAGCTTTTCACCCGGGAACCATGAGCAGTTCTTC; CDR3aa: CASSFSPGNHEQFF; d_gene: NA; abundance: NA; j_gene: TRBJ2-1; v_gene: TRBV7-9
CDR3nt: TGTGCCAGCAGCTTGGAAGGGGCAGTCTACACCTTC; CDR3aa: CASSLEGAVYTF; d_gene: NA; abundance: once; j_gene: TRBJ1-2; v_gene: TRBV7-2
CDR3nt: TGTGCCAGCTCACTCGACAGGAACACTGAAGCTTTCTTT; CDR3aa: CASSLDRNTEAFF; d_gene: NA; abundance: NA; j_gene: TRBJ1-1; v_gene: TRBV18
CDR3nt: TGTGCCAGCAGGGGGACAGGGGGAAATTCACCCCTCCACTTT; CDR3aa: CASRGTGGNSPLHF; d_gene: TRBD1; abundance: NA; j_gene: TRBJ1-6; v_gene: TRBV28
CDR3nt: TGCGCCAGCAGCTTGGTGGCGGGGGGCACCGGGGAGCTGTTTTTT; CDR3aa: CASSLVAGGTGELFF; d_gene: TRBD2; abundance: NA; j_gene: TRBJ2-2; v_gene: TRBV5-1
CDR3nt: TGTGCCAGCAGACCCGGGACAGTCACAGATACGCAGTATTTT; CDR3aa: CASRPGTVTDTQYF; d_gene: TRBD1; abundance: NA; j_gene: TRBJ2-3; v_gene: TRBV6-5
CDR3nt: TGTGCTAGCAGCCTCGGGAACACCGGGGAGCTGTTTTTT; CDR3aa: CASSLGNTGELFF; d_gene: NA; abundance: NA; j_gene: TRBJ2-2; v_gene: TRBV7-7
CDR3nt: TGTGCCAGCAGTTCCGCTACCCTGAACACTGAAGCTTTCTTT; CDR3aa: CASSSATLNTEAFF; d_gene: NA; abundance: once; j_gene: TRBJ1-1; v_gene: TRBV6-5
CDR3nt: TGTGCCAGCAGCTTAGGGTGGAGGGACCACCTAGGGTTC; CDR3aa: CASSLGWRDHLGF; d_gene: NA; abundance: NA; j_gene: TRBJ2-4; v_gene: TRBV7-2
CDR3nt: TGTGCCAGCAGCGCGGACAGGGCATCACCCCTCCACTTT; CDR3aa: CASSADRASPLHF; d_gene: TRBD1; abundance: NA; j_gene: TRBJ1-6; v_gene: TRBV9
CDR3nt: TGTGCCAGTTCCCTCACAGGGGGCGCCGATCAGCCCCAGCATTTT; CDR3aa: CASSLTGGADQPQHF; d_gene: TRBD1; abundance: NA; j_gene: TRBJ1-5; v_gene: TRBV19
CDR3nt: TGCAGCGTTGAACCAGGGCCGAATCAGCCCCAGCATTTT; CDR3aa: CSVEPGPNQPQHF; d_gene: NA; abundance: once; j_gene: TRBJ1-5; v_gene: TRBV29-1
CDR3nt: TGTGCCAGCAGTCCCCAGGGTCTCTATGGCTACACCTTC; CDR3aa: CASSPQGLYGYTF; d_gene: NA; abundance: few; j_gene: TRBJ1-2; v_gene: TRBV5-4
CDR3nt: TGTGCCAGCAGCTATTGGAGGGAGGACTCACCCCTCCACTTT; CDR3aa: CASSYWREDSPLHF; d_gene: NA; abundance: NA; j_gene: TRBJ1-6; v_gene: TRBV7-9
CDR3nt: TGTGCCAGCAGCTTAGCCTCCACCGGGGAGCTGTTTTTT; CDR3aa: CASSLASTGELFF; d_gene: NA; abundance: NA; j_gene: TRBJ2-2; v_gene: TRBV7-6